One sample yielded the 14 T cell receptor beta chains listed below, sequenced in a study of T cells in Graves' hyperthyroidism and ophthalmopathy. The source material, RNA transcripts, was used to amplify TCR beta CDR3 regions. The study used the HTBI primer set for a first-round RT-PCR of the TCR CDR3. TCRdb re-called the multiplex PCR reads with MiXCR, one entry per CDR3 protein. Of about 560,000 distinct CDR3 sequences listed, 16% were seen once; the top ten hold about 20%. The material sequenced was blood. The source of these receptors is a woman in her late teens or twenties with Graves' hyperthyroidism.

The V gene is TRBV27, the J gene TRBJ2-1; TRBD2 matches at 12 bases. Losses at the gene ends were 9 bases for V and 7 bases for J; bases not matched to a gene: 13. Germline values: CDR1 MNHEY, CDR2 SMNVEV (reference sequence). CDR3 length: 16 amino acids. In DNA, the CDR3 is TGTGCCAGTAAACTCCTGCCTAGCGGGAGGGAGAATGAGCAGTTCTTC. It encodes CASKLLPSGRENEQFF.

The chain has TRBV7-6 and TRBJ1-3; D is undetermined. V lost 6 bases and J lost 3, with 15 bases in between. Germline V lookup: CDR1 SGHVS, CDR2 FNYEAQ. This CDR3 is built from 15 residues. CDR3 in DNA: TGTGCCAGCAGTTCCCGGACTCAGGATGGAAACACCATATATTTT. Its translation: CASSSRTQDGNTIYF.

V and J are TRBV15 and TRBJ2-7, with 7 bases identical to TRBD1. This CDR3 has 15 residues. With 0 bases clipped from V and 7 bases from J, the junction kept 9 bases outside the gene matches. Germline CDR1 LNHNV, CDR2 YYDKDF (reference sequence). CDR3 loop: CATSRDLRLQGEQYF. Here the CDR3 DNA reads TGTGCCACCAGCAGAGATTTGAGGTTACAGGGGGAGCAGTACTTC.

This clonotype was observed many times. The chain combines TRBV6-1 with TRBJ2-3; D perhaps matches TRBD1 (5 bases). V gave up 1 base and J gave up 1 base, with 12 bases separating them. CDR1 is MNHNS and CDR2 is SASEGT in the germline V gene. CDR3 length equals 16 residues. The DNA for the CDR3 is TGTGCCAGCAGTGAAGTGGCAGGGTGGGGCACAGATACGCAGTATTTT. It is translated as CASSEVAGWGTDTQYF.

The table lists this clonotype with many counts. The chain joins TRBV20-1 to TRBJ1-1; 8 nucleotides agree with TRBD1. Trimming removed 3 bases from V and 10 bases from J; junction bases left unmatched: 1. This CDR3 is built from 10 residues. CDR1 and CDR2 from the germline V gene are DFQATT and SNEGSKA (reference sequence). CDR3 coding DNA: TGCAGTGCTAGGGACAGGGCAGCTTTCTTT. Encoded protein: CSARDRAAFF.

This clonotype has a handful of counts. The rearrangement uses TRBV12-3 or TRBV12-4 and TRBJ2-1; possibly TRBD2 for D (7 bases). The CDR3 is 15 residues long. Trimming removed 6 bases at V and 5 bases at J, with 17 bases between. The CDR3 DNA sequence: TGTGCCAGCAGCTATCCCGGGGGGCCCGACAATGAGCAGTTCTTC. It specifies CASSYPGGPDNEQFF.

In this sample, this clonotype turned up many times. This rearrangement joins TRBV29-1 to TRBJ1-1; D unclear. Germline-derived CDR1 and CDR2 are SQVTM and ANQGSEA. Trimming took off 4 bases at V and 3 bases at J, with 9 bases between the two ends. There are 12 residues in the CDR3. As DNA, the CDR3 is TGCAGCGTTGGCCGGCGGGACACTGAAGCTTTCTTT. It codes for CSVGRRDTEAFF.

Of note for this clonotype: A much larger clone differs by one base, so this may be a read error. The CDR3 sequence is CSVEETDTQYF. The CDR3 nucleotides read TGCAGCGTTGAAGAGACAGATACGCAGTATTTT. The chain links TRBV29-1 to TRBJ2-3; D unresolved. Germline V gene data show CDR1 as SQVTM and CDR2 as ANQGSEA. The CDR3 length is 11 residues. Trimming left V 0 bases short and J 3 bases short, with 1 base between.

This clonotype was seen only a few times. The chain recombines TRBV25-1 with TRBJ1-1; D ambiguous. Trimming shortened V by 3 bases and J by 1 base, and 9 bases separated the two germline ends. In germline, CDR1 is MGHDK, CDR2 SYGVNS. The length of the CDR3 is 14 residues. This CDR3 reads CASSDGRANTEAFF. CDR3 coding DNA: TGTGCCAGCAGTGACGGACGGGCGAACACTGAAGCTTTCTTT.

This clonotype has just a few counts. The J gene is TRBJ2-1, the V gene TRBV6-2 or TRBV6-3, with TRBD2 matching 8 bases. The CDR3 is 13 residues long. The germline V gene encodes CDR1 MNHEY and CDR2 SVGEGT. J gave up 9 bases and V 2 bases, and 3 bases lay outside the gene matches. In nucleotides, the CDR3 is TGTGCCAGCAGTTACACCGCGGGGGGTGAGCAGTTCTTC. Protein: CASSYTAGGEQFF.

There are many counts of this clonotype. The genes are TRBV11-3 and TRBJ2-7; TRBD1 might be the D (6 bases). V was shortened by 4 bases and J by 4 bases, with 14 bases between the two germline ends. The CDR3 covers 14 residues. CDR1 and CDR2 (germline): SGHNT, YENEEA. CDR3 DNA: TGTGCCAGCAGCTCTACAGGGATCTCTTACGAGCAGTACTTC. This gives the protein CASSSTGISYEQYF. Full variable domain (rest looked up from reference TRBV11-3 and TRBJ2-7): EAGVVQSPRYKIIEKKQPVAFWCNPISGHNTLYWYLQNLGQGPELLIRYENEEAVDDSQLPKDRFSAERLKGVDSTLKIQPAELGDSAVYLCASSSTGISYEQYFGPGTRLTVT.

This clonotype was detected ten times or more. V and J are TRBV11-2 and TRBJ1-1; TRBD1 aligns across 8 bases. This CDR3 has 14 amino acids. Per the germline V gene, CDR1 is SGHAT and CDR2 is FQNNGV. V dropped 3 bases and J dropped 4; count of bases not matched to a gene: 4. This CDR3 is CASSLDRASTEAFF. The CDR3 DNA follows: TGTGCCAGCAGCTTGGACAGGGCGAGCACTGAAGCTTTCTTT.

The genes are TRBV6-1 and TRBJ1-2; no firm D call. Trimming took 7 bases from V and 6 from J, leaving 15 bases between them. CDR1 MNHNS and CDR2 SASEGT come from the germline V gene. The CDR3 runs to 13 residues. CDR3: CASTPLWADGYTF. The DNA for the CDR3 is TGTGCCAGCACCCCCTTATGGGCCGATGGCTACACCTTC.

The chain is built from TRBV12-3 or TRBV12-4 and TRBJ1-2; no firm D call. V lost 6 bases to trimming and J lost 6 bases, with 11 bases between them. The CDR3 sequence is 12 residues long. Here the CDR3 reads CASSHELNGYTF. DNA for the CDR3: TGTGCCAGCAGCCACGAGCTAAATGGCTACACCTTC.